This T cell receptor beta chain stems from a study of molecular identifiers for immune sequencing clone quantification. Study findings and constraints: Amid about a million naive cells, spiked Jurkat TCR RNA from one cell was reportedly still detectable.

This clonotype was observed many times. Its antigen is undetermined. The CDR3 sequence is 16 residues long. Germline V CDR1 and CDR2: SNHLY, FYNNEI. Trimming removed 10 bases at V and 1 base at J, with 20 bases between. TCR libraries were built in bulk with a published protocol and specific TCR primers. TCRdb redid the calling of the PCR reads with MiXCR, one entry per CDR3 protein. The sample has around 480,000 distinct CDR3 sequences, roughly 24% seen once. This clonotype originated in a human donor in good health. Some libraries in this study had Jurkat cell RNA spiked in. The V and J genes are TRBV2 and TRBJ2-4; the D is unclear. Material: naive CD8+ T cells from blood, with Jurkat cell RNA spiked in. The subset was: FACS-sorted CD8+CD4-CCR7+CD45RA+ naive T cells. CDR3 protein: CATNWTPGDAKNIQYF. The DNA for the CDR3 is TGTGCCACCAATTGGACCCCCGGCGACGCCAAAAACATTCAGTACTTC.